The clone carrying this TCR beta chain was seen repeatedly, ten times or more. J was trimmed by 10 bases and V by 0 bases; bases with no gene match: 10. The germline gives CDR1 LGHDT, CDR2 YNNKEL (reference sequence). This CDR3 spans 16 amino acids. The sample belongs to a study of T cells in Graves' hyperthyroidism and ophthalmopathy. From RNA transcripts, TCR beta CDR3 regions were amplified. Researchers ran a first-round RT-PCR on the TCR CDR3 using the HTBI primer set. TCRdb re-called the multiplex PCR reads through MiXCR, storing one row per CDR3 protein. The sample lists roughly 240,000 distinct CDR3 sequences, approximately 16% occurring once.

The sequenced sample consisted of blood. The origin of this receptor is a woman between 18 and 30 years old with Graves' ophthalmopathy. This chain uses TRBV3-1 with TRBJ2-1; 9 bases are shared with TRBD2. The CDR3 DNA sequence: TGTGCCAGCAGCCAAGATCACGCGGGGGGGCCGAGGGAGCAGTTCTTC. It specifies CASSQDHAGGPREQFF.